The T cell receptor beta chain described here comes from a study of blood T cell repertoires in COVID-19. CDR1 and CDR2 (germline): SGHNT, YENEEA. The CDR3 has 14 amino acids. Trimming took 5 bases from V and 2 from J; bases not matched to a gene: 6. TCRdb keeps only in-frame clones here, not all; method: immunoSEQ multiplex PCR. The table has about 130,000 clones, about nine tenths seen once; the top ten hold roughly 5%. The sequence came from a man aged 55 to 69 with COVID-19, enrolled during active disease. V gene TRBV11-3 combines with J gene TRBJ2-7; 7 bases align to TRBD1. Sequencing input: peripheral blood. This chain's CDR3 is CASSPRQGPYEQYF. CDR3 in DNA: TGTGCCAGCAGCCCGAGACAGGGACCCTACGAGCAGTACTTC.